The 2 T cell receptor beta chains below were found in one sample sequenced in a study of CD8+CD57+ T cells in acquired aplastic anemia. Genomic DNA, serving as template, underwent TCR beta VDJ and CDR3 profiling. TCRdb processed the reads anew with MiXCR; each CDR3 protein has one entry. This sample carries some 410,000 distinct CDR3 sequences, roughly 64% of them seen once, and the ten largest clones take under 5%. The sample was sorted CD4+, CD8+, or CD8+CD57+ T cells (not recorded which) from PBMCs. Receptor source: a human donor in good health, serving as a control.

CDR3: CASSLEGQGVLHFPQHF. Written as DNA, the CDR3 is TGTGCCAGCAGCTTAGAAGGACAAGGGGTCCTCCACTTTCCCCAGCATTTT. This chain connects TRBV7-2 to TRBJ1-5; maybe TRBD1 (5 bases). Germline V gene data show CDR1 as SGHTA and CDR2 as FQGNSA. V lost 1 base to trimming and J lost 10 bases, with 23 bases between them. This CDR3 contains 17 residues. Complete variable domain (other parts from reference TRBV7-2 and TRBJ1-5): GAGVSQSPSNKVTEKGKDVELRCDPISGHTALYWYRQSLGQGLEFLIYFQGNSAPDKSGLPSDRFSAERTGGSVSTLTIQRTQQEDSAVYLCASSLEGQGVLHFPQHFGDGTRLSIL.

The chain joins TRBV6-5 to TRBJ2-2; 8 bases agree with TRBD2. Unmatched junction bases numbered 9, after V lost 7 bases and J lost 2 bases. This CDR3 region has 16 residues. CDR1 MNHEY and CDR2 SVGAGI come from the germline V gene. The CDR3, as DNA: TGTGCCAGCACCATCCGGGGGGGGGCCAACACCGGGGAGCTGTTTTTT. It yields the protein CASTIRGGANTGELFF.